A single sample is the source of the 29 T cell receptor beta chains below, sequenced in a study of radiation and T cells in renal cell carcinoma (TCRdb year 2020). Library method: the immunoSEQ multiplex PCR assay. Held by TCRdb, this immuneACCESS table contains in-frame sequences only and omits some clones. Under half of the omission traces to an unresolved V gene where checked; the cause of the rest is unknown. Counted in this sample were some 150,000 clones; 80% to 90% of them appeared once. The biggest ten clones account for approximately 13% of the sample. Interpreted using the paper, the time point label stands for: blood 2 weeks post-SBRT. Per the publication, the treatment or condition label means: 15 Gy SBRT to primary tumor, nephrectomy 4 weeks later. The material was blood, obtained from a patient whose treatment included radiotherapy and nephrectomy. These receptors were collected from a woman aged 45-60 years with renal cell carcinoma.

J is TRBJ1-2 and V is TRBV6-1; TRBD1 matches 7 bases. The J segment lost 8 bases and the V segment lost 3 bases, leaving 21 bases of the junction unmatched. In germline, CDR1 is MNHNS, CDR2 SASEGT. The CDR3 is made up of 18 amino acids. The CDR3 nucleotides are TGTGCCAGCAGTGAGAGGTTGGCGACAGGGAATAAGTGGGGAGGCTACACCTTC. Encoded protein: CASSERLATGNKWGGYTF.

The rearrangement joins TRBV30 to TRBJ2-3; D perhaps matches TRBD1 (7 bases). V dropped 8 bases and J dropped 8 bases, with 23 bases sitting between them. Germline CDR1 and CDR2: GTSNPN and SVGIG (reference sequence). This CDR3 is built from 14 residues. This CDR3 is CARSWTGGEGTQYF. DNA for the CDR3: TGTGCCAGGTCGTGGACAGGCGGGGAAGGTACGCAGTATTTT.

The chain employs TRBV11-2 and TRBJ2-7; weak D call: TRBD1 (5 bases). The V gene lost 5 bases and the J gene lost 4 bases, with 15 bases spanning the gap. This CDR3 contains 14 residues. Germline CDR1 SGHAT, CDR2 FQNNGV. The CDR3 DNA sequence: TGTGCCAGCAGCGTGGACACAACTACTTACGAGCAGTACTTC. It codes for CASSVDTTTYEQYF.

The V gene is TRBV5-8, the J gene TRBJ2-3; D may be TRBD1 or TRBD2 (5 bases each). The germline V gene encodes CDR1 SGHTS and CDR2 YDEGEE. The CDR3 spans 15 residues. Deletions cut 4 bases from V and 2 bases from J, with 14 bases between. CDR3 bases: TGTGCCAGCAGCGGGGGACCGGCCTACACAGATACGCAGTATTTT. Translated, it gives CASSGGPAYTDTQYF.

This rearrangement joins TRBV15 to TRBJ1-1; D is ambiguous. V lost 2 bases, J lost 4 bases, and 11 bases lay in between. The CDR3 loop spans 14 amino acids. CDR1 and CDR2 (germline): LNHNV, YYDKDF (reference sequence). CDR3 region: CATSRNRHITEAFF. Written as DNA, the CDR3 is TGTGCCACCAGCAGAAATAGACACATCACTGAAGCTTTCTTT. The variable domain in full, completed from reference TRBV15 and TRBJ1-1, reads DAMVIQNPRYQVTQFGKPVTLSCSQTLNHNVMYWYQQKSSQAPKLLFHYYDKDFNNEADTPDNFQSRRPNTSFCFLDIRSPGLGDTAMYLCATSRNRHITEAFFGQGTRLTVV.

This chain uses TRBV9 with TRBJ1-3; D unclear. The CDR3 runs to 16 residues. Trimming cost V 2 bases and J 0 bases, with 12 bases left between them. Germline loops: CDR1 SGDLS, CDR2 YYNGEE. Here the CDR3 reads CASSVPEPNSGNTIYF. The CDR3 coding sequence is TGTGCCAGCAGCGTGCCCGAACCGAACTCTGGAAACACCATATATTTT.

This chain uses TRBV5-6 with TRBJ1-2; no clear D gene. The CDR3 covers 14 residues. V gave up 2 bases and J gave up 8 bases, with 16 bases separating them. Germline loops: CDR1 SGHDT, CDR2 YYEEEE. The CDR3: CASSLVGSPRGYTF. CDR3 bases: TGTGCCAGCAGCTTAGTTGGGAGCCCCCGGGGCTACACCTTC.

The chain carries TRBV15 and TRBJ2-7; D tentatively fits TRBD1 or TRBD2 (6 bases each). This CDR3 is built from 16 residues. The germline V gene has CDR1 LNHNV and CDR2 YYDKDF (reference sequence). Trimming removed 4 bases at V and 2 bases at J, with 18 bases between. Here the CDR3 DNA reads TGTGCCACCAGCATTTCAAGGGGGGCCCTTACCTACGAGCAGTACTTC. Translated: CATSISRGALTYEQYF.

The CDR3 spells CATTTGMNTEAFF. CDR3 nucleotide sequence: TGTGCCACCACCACGGGTATGAACACTGAAGCTTTCTTT. The chain couples TRBV6-1 to TRBJ1-1; D is unresolved. The CDR3 is made up of 13 amino acids. Germline V CDR1 and CDR2: MNHNS, SASEGT. Trimming removed 10 bases at V and 0 bases at J, with 12 bases between.

This rearrangement joins TRBV6-6 to TRBJ1-1; weak D call: TRBD1 (6 bases). The length of the CDR3 is 13 residues. Trimming pared 7 bases from V and 7 bases from J, leaving 16 bases between. CDR1 and CDR2 from the germline V gene are MNHNY and SVGAGI (reference sequence). This CDR3 reads CASKGGNYHEAFF. Here the CDR3 DNA reads TGTGCCAGCAAGGGGGGCAACTATCATGAAGCTTTCTTT.

This chain links TRBV9 with TRBJ1-2; a possible D gene is TRBD1 (5 bases). Trimming stripped 0 bases from V and 7 bases from J, with 16 bases between. The CDR3 spans 15 residues. Germline CDR1 reads SGDLS; CDR2 reads YYNGEE. CDR3 DNA: TGTGCCAGCAGCGTAGACGTGGGCGCGAGGGGTGGCTACACCTTC. Amino acid sequence: CASSVDVGARGGYTF.

Only one count was recorded for this clone. The chain is built from TRBV7-2 and TRBJ2-5; TRBD2 matches at 7 bases. The length of the CDR3 is 15 residues. V gave up 5 bases and J gave up 2 bases; unmatched junction bases: 8. The germline V gene encodes CDR1 SGHTA and CDR2 FQGNSA. Here the CDR3 reads CASSQRDGRQETQYF. CDR3 bases: TGTGCCAGCAGCCAGCGGGACGGGCGACAAGAGACCCAGTACTTC. The full variable domain, its missing parts supplied by reference TRBV7-2 and TRBJ2-5, is GAGVSQSPSNKVTEKGKDVELRCDPISGHTALYWYRQSLGQGLEFLIYFQGNSAPDKSGLPSDRFSAERTGGSVSTLTIQRTQQEDSAVYLCASSQRDGRQETQYFGPGTRLLVL.

The rearrangement links TRBV13 to TRBJ1-1, with 8 nucleotides matching TRBD1. V trimming: 5 bases; J trimming: 3 bases; junction bases outside the gene matches: 2. This CDR3 region has 13 residues. CDR1 and CDR2 from the germline V gene are PRHDT and FYEKMQ (reference sequence). The CDR3 bases are TGTGCCAGCAGCCGACAGGGGTACACTGAAGCTTTCTTT. Translated: CASSRQGYTEAFF.

The chain links TRBV9 to TRBJ2-1, with D uncertain. Germline CDR1 SGDLS, CDR2 YYNGEE. Trimming cost V 1 base and J 0 bases, with 8 bases left between them. CDR3 size: 15 residues. CDR3 region: CASSVFSSSYNEQFF. In DNA, the CDR3 is TGTGCCAGCAGCGTATTCTCCAGCTCCTACAATGAGCAGTTCTTC. Supplemented by reference TRBV9 and TRBJ2-1, the full variable domain reads DSGVTQTPKHLITATGQRVTLRCSPRSGDLSVYWYQQSLDQGLQFLIQYYNGEERAKGNILERFSAQQFPDLHSELNLSSLELGDSALYFCASSVFSSSYNEQFFGPGTRLTVL.

This clone was counted once. The chain recombines TRBV18 with TRBJ2-1, with 7 bases that match TRBD1. Germline CDR1 and CDR2: KGHSH and LQKENI. V was clipped by 5 bases and J by 2 bases; unmatched bases: 6. This CDR3 has 15 residues. CDR3 loop: CASSYRDSTYNEQFF. CDR3 DNA: TGTGCCAGCTCATACAGGGACAGCACCTACAATGAGCAGTTCTTC.

The chain is built from TRBV5-1 and TRBJ1-4; 7 bases align to TRBD1. Germline CDR1 SGHRS, CDR2 YFSETQ. The CDR3 is 16 amino acids. With 2 bases clipped from V and 2 bases from J, the junction kept 6 bases outside the gene matches. The CDR3 DNA sequence: TGCGCCAGCAGCTTCGGACAGGCGTACACTAATGAAAAACTGTTTTTT. Translation: CASSFGQAYTNEKLFF.

J is TRBJ2-7 and V is TRBV6-1; D is uncertain. CDR1 and CDR2 from the germline V gene are MNHNS and SASEGT. This CDR3 comprises 13 residues. V was clipped by 9 bases and J by 1 base, with 13 bases between them. In nucleotides, the CDR3 is TGTGCCAGTCTCGGACGGGCGTCCTACGAGCAGTACTTC. This codes for CASLGRASYEQYF.

V usage is TRBV6-1 and J usage is TRBJ2-6; TRBD2 is a possible D gene (6 bases). CDR3 length: 15 residues. V was pared by 11 bases and J by 0 bases, with 14 bases between. Looked up from germline, CDR1 is MNHNS and CDR2 is SASEGT. The CDR3 DNA reads TGTGCCTCTAAGGGGCGGGGCTCTGGGGCCAACGTCCTGACTTTC. Encoded protein: CASKGRGSGANVLTF.

This chain connects TRBV11-2 to TRBJ2-5; 12 bases fit TRBD2. CDR3 size: 15 residues. The V gene end was trimmed by 6 bases and the J gene end by 5 bases; junction bases not matched to a gene: 7. CDR1 and CDR2 from the germline V gene are SGHAT and FQNNGV. CDR3 coding DNA: TGTGCCAGCAGGAGAGGACTAGCGGGGTTGGAGACCCAGTACTTC. This gives the protein CASRRGLAGLETQYF.

J is TRBJ2-7 and V is TRBV7-8; 10 bases align to TRBD2. The trim removed 6 bases at V and 6 bases at J, leaving 14 bases unmatched. The CDR3 has 16 residues. CDR1 is SGHVS and CDR2 is FQNEAQ in the germline V gene. CDR3 nucleotides: TGTGCCAGCAGTCCTCAACCACTAGCGGGGCTAATCGAGCAGTACTTC. It is translated as CASSPQPLAGLIEQYF.

The J gene is TRBJ2-3, the V gene TRBV5-1; D is unresolved. Germline V CDR1 and CDR2: SGHRS, YFSETQ. This CDR3 has 11 amino acids. The V gene lost 0 bases and the J gene lost 6 bases, with 2 bases spanning the gap. Here the CDR3 DNA reads TGCGCCAGCAGCTTGGCGGATACGCAGTATTTT. Translating gives CASSLADTQYF.

V usage is TRBV10-1 and J usage is TRBJ1-6; tentatively, D is TRBD1 (5 bases). The CDR3 length is 15 residues. Trimming shortened V by 6 bases and J by 0 bases, and 9 bases separated the two germline ends. Germline V CDR1 and CDR2: WNHNN, SYGVQD (reference sequence). Here the CDR3 DNA reads TGCGCCAGCAGGGACAAGAGCTCCTATAATTCACCCCTCCACTTT. Its protein product is CASRDKSSYNSPLHF.

The V call is TRBV10-3, the J call TRBJ1-4; D gene unclear. The CDR3 is 14 residues long. The V end lost 0 bases, the J end lost 10 bases, and 12 bases lay between the germline ends. Germline V CDR1 and CDR2: ENHRY, SYGVKD. The CDR3 loop is CAISESDGRGKLFF. DNA for the CDR3: TGTGCCATCAGTGAGTCGGACGGCCGGGGAAAACTGTTTTTT.

The chain carries TRBV7-9 and TRBJ2-5, with D perhaps being TRBD1 or TRBD2 (5 bases each). Germline V CDR1 and CDR2: SEHNR, FQNEAQ (reference sequence). The CDR3 runs to 14 residues. Between the trimmed V and J ends, which lost 4 bases and 2 bases, there was a span of 11 bases. CDR3 sequence (DNA): TGTGCCAGCAGCTCAGGGACGTATCAAGAGACCCAGTACTTC. It translates to CASSSGTYQETQYF.

V usage is TRBV7-9 and J usage is TRBJ2-7; D unresolved. With 1 base removed from V and 3 bases from J, the gap between germline ends came to 7 bases. This CDR3 is 13 amino acids long. Germline CDR1 SEHNR, CDR2 FQNEAQ (reference sequence). The chain's CDR3 is CASSLGSFYEQYF. The CDR3 DNA follows: TGTGCCAGCAGCTTAGGGTCCTTCTACGAGCAGTACTTC.

The chain is built from TRBV18 and TRBJ2-7; D gene uncertain. Germline V CDR1 and CDR2: KGHSH, LQKENI. Trimming shortened V by 4 bases and J by 6 bases, and 7 bases separated the two germline ends. The CDR3 covers 11 residues. The CDR3, as DNA: TGTGCCAGCTCACTCTCGGGCGAGCAGTACTTC. This encodes CASSLSGEQYF.

This clone appeared a few times. V usage is TRBV28 and J usage is TRBJ1-1; D not certain. V dropped 6 bases and J dropped 6 bases, with 8 bases sitting between them. The CDR3 sequence is 11 residues long. Germline V gives CDR1 MDHEN, CDR2 SYDVKM. Here the CDR3 DNA reads TGTGCCAGCAGGGGTATGGCTGAAGCTTTCTTT. This encodes CASRGMAEAFF.

This chain uses TRBV19 with TRBJ2-6; a possible D gene is TRBD1 (5 bases). Germline lookup yields CDR1 LNHDA and CDR2 SQIVND (reference sequence). This CDR3 is built from 18 residues. Trimming left V 6 bases short and J 0 bases short, with 18 bases between. CDR3 sequence reads: CASRSHRATDSGANVLTF. CDR3 DNA: TGTGCCAGTAGGAGCCATCGGGCGACAGACTCTGGGGCCAACGTCCTGACTTTC.

The rearrangement links TRBV2 to TRBJ2-5, with 7 positions matching TRBD1. With 5 bases clipped from V and 3 bases from J, the junction kept 6 bases outside the gene matches. CDR1 is SNHLY, CDR2 FYNNEI, per germline. This CDR3 is built from 14 residues. Written as DNA, the CDR3 is TGTGCCAGCAGTAGACAGGGAATTGAAGAGACCCAGTACTTC. It yields the protein CASSRQGIEETQYF. The full variable domain, with the rest looked up from reference TRBV2 and TRBJ2-5, is EPEVTQTPSHQVTQMGQEVILRCVPISNHLYFYWYRQILGQKVEFLVSFYNNEISEKSEIFDDQFSVERPDGSNFTLKIRSTKLEDSAMYFCASSRQGIEETQYFGPGTRLLVL.